This TCR beta chain derives from a study of cytomegalovirus exposure and HLA in healthy donors. Overall study context: Prior work identified some 120 million unique TCR beta sequences in some 200 million T cells. HLA-typed donors were the source of 83 million or so unique TCRs held in an early data release.

Points from the study as a whole: Usually a TCR sequence was rare, but some public TCRs were found in many donors. It was about 150 TCR beta chains that were listed as cytomegalovirus-associated.

Germline V CDR1 and CDR2: SQVTM, ANQGSEA. The V gene end was trimmed by 7 bases and the J gene end by 9 bases; junction bases not matched to a gene: 5. This CDR3 comprises 12 residues. In the case of this clone: Its specificity is not known.

Primers for the PCR totalled 60 Vbeta and 13 Jbeta. The data were produced by immunoSEQ multiplex PCR, yet TCRdb's version contains in-frame clones alone and is incomplete. The sample has about 140,000 clones; around 90% are singletons. Sequences were obtained from PBMCs. The chain has TRBV29-1 and TRBJ1-6; TRBD1 agrees at 8 bases. The clonotype comes from a woman aged 40 to 55 in good health and CMV-seronegative. CDR3 amino acids: CSARQGSSPLHF. CDR3 bases: TGCAGCGCCCGACAGGGGAGTTCACCCCTCCACTTT. The entire variable domain, with the rest obtained from reference TRBV29-1 and TRBJ1-6, is as follows: SAVISQKPSRDICQRGTSLTIQCQVDSQVTMMFWYRQQPGQSLTLIATANQGSEATYESGFVIDKFPISRPNLTFSTLTVSNMSPEDSSIYLCSARQGSSPLHFGNGTRLTVT.